This T cell receptor beta chain appears in the sequencing data of a study of blood T cell repertoires in COVID-19. Profiling relied on immunoSEQ multiplex PCR, and the TCRdb table lists in-frame clones only, not all of them. Of under 200,000 clones listed, roughly 83% are singletons. This receptor was obtained from a woman of 80 years or more with active or convalescent COVID-19. Sequenced sample: peripheral blood.

CDR3 protein: CASSDQTGTGNTIYF. DNA of the CDR3: TGTGCCAGCAGTGACCAGACAGGGACTGGAAACACCATATATTTT. V and J are TRBV6-1 and TRBJ1-3; TRBD1 agrees at 7 bases. Germline V gene data show CDR1 as MNHNS and CDR2 as SASEGT. V trimming: 3 bases; J trimming: 2 bases; junction bases outside the gene matches: 4. The CDR3 consists of 15 residues.